This T cell receptor (beta chain) was documented in a study of T cells in Graves' hyperthyroidism and ophthalmopathy (dated by TCRdb to about 2019). A note on the overall study: Peripheral blood was sampled at the time of initial diagnosis, prior to any treatment. To identify TCR V-J signatures that set the groups apart, the researchers used a discovery cohort of 90 to 100 patients, made up of about 44 with Graves' ophthalmopathy and 55 to 65 with stable Graves' hyperthyroidism. Prospective prediction of ophthalmopathy was tested in an independent validation cohort of 18 to 20 hyperthyroidism patients and 17 patients who later progressed to ophthalmopathy. The 75 to 100 discovery patients were divided at random into training and test sets in a 7:3 ratio. Thyroid tissue and blood T-cell repertoires from six Graves' hyperthyroidism patients were also compared in the study. Following sampling, methimazole starting at 30 mg daily was given to hyperthyroidism patients, and high-dose intravenous methylprednisolone was given to ophthalmopathy patients. The paper reports TCR Vbeta CDR3 sequencing of approximately 140 peripheral blood samples: under 45 ophthalmopathy, about 75 hyperthyroidism and around 17 progressor patients.

The TCR beta CDR3 regions were amplified from RNA transcripts. For the first round of RT-PCR on the TCR CDR3, the HTBI primer set was used together with the Qiagen OneStep RT-PCR kit. A second multiplex PCR round built the libraries, followed by size selection and purification. Libraries were sequenced paired-end with 100 bp reads on an Illumina HiSeq2000. The authors' pipeline ran thus. SOAPnuke was used to process the raw data, removing reads that contained adapters or uncalled bases, had a mean Phred below 15, or lacked an exact match to the constant primer or identifier. High-quality paired reads were merged using COPE v1.2.5, and each unique nucleotide sequence was defined as a clonotype. MiTCR v1.1 was used to align clonotypes to the IMGT TRBV, TRBD and TRBJ reference segments. The analysis included only V-J combinations with a frequency above 0.0001, which together covered about 99% of the repertoires. A TCS score was defined as the ratio between F50 (clonal expansion) and ExV (chaos), using BLOSUM62-based TCRdist between CDR3 peptides within each V-J. Welch's t-statistics and random forest reduced roughly 500 V-J features to roughly 13, which were used in a naive Bayes classifier (R e1071). The public reads were reprocessed in TCRdb via fastp at Q25 and MiXCR, keeping in-frame beta chains. For every CDR3 protein sequence, its rows merge into one entry that carries the most common genes and DNA. The V and J calls here are based on TCRdb, not the publication. A total of under 700,000 distinct CDR3 sequences appear in this sample, 15% to 20% of them only once. 15% to 20% of the sample is taken by the ten largest.

Overall study outcomes, separate from this receptor: In validation, progression to ophthalmopathy was predicted by the model with nearly 71% sensitivity and roughly 72% specificity, a median of 6.5 months before onset. Blood samples also contained most of the expanded thyroid clonotypes (frequency above 0.001), which suggests that blood repertoires may reflect thyroid immune responses. Sample size was not statistically predetermined, and investigators were not blinded to group allocation. A model built on a 13 V-J signature distinguished ophthalmopathy from stable hyperthyroidism, reaching approximately 89% sensitivity and around 82% specificity in cross-validation and 80%/75% in testing.

Comment on this clonotype: Its antigen is not yet known. Per-nucleotide qualities are absent, and no much larger clonotype sits a single base away.

V is cut back by 2 bases and J by 10 bases, with 10 bases in the junction unmatched. The germline V gene (reference sequence) provides CDR1 SEHNR and CDR2 FQNEAQ. Reading from cysteine to phenylalanine, the CDR3 counts 15 amino acids. The DNA shown is the 45-base CDR3, in frame from base 1. Stable Graves' hyperthyroidism was defined as no progression to ophthalmopathy during 18 months of follow-up. The hyperthyroidism patients were between 18 and 65 years old and newly diagnosed, with a disease duration of less than 2 months. Exclusion was applied to patients with uncontrolled infections, other autoimmune diseases, pregnancy or lactation. Diagnoses relied on clinical symptoms, serum thyroxine and TRAb, thyroid ultrasound and orbital computed tomography. Ficoll-Paque density gradient centrifugation was used to isolate PBMCs from around 9.1 ml of fresh peripheral blood. Trizol reagent was used to extract total RNA, and RNA quality was then checked on an Agilent 2100 Bioanalyzer.

This clonotype originated in a woman younger than 30 with Graves' hyperthyroidism. Sequencing input: blood. The chain joins TRBV7-9 to TRBJ2-1, with TRBD1 identical over 8 junction bases. The DNA sequence is as follows: TGTGCCAGCAGCTTACCCGCGACAGGGGCTGGGGAGCAGTTCTTC. Its protein product is CASSLPATGAGEQFF. Extended through the reference TRBV7-9 and TRBJ2-1 proteins, this CDR3 yields the full variable domain: DTGVSQNPRHKITKRGQNVTFRCDPISEHNRLYWYRQTLGQGPEFLTYFQNEAQLEKSRLLSDRFSAERPKGSFSTLEIQRTEQGDSAMYLCASSLPATGAGEQFFGPGTRLTVL.